What follows is one TCR beta chain and its context. Germline V CDR1 and CDR2: SEHNR, FQNEAQ (reference sequence). The V end was cut by 8 bases, the J end by 3 bases, with 28 bases between. This CDR3 is built from 19 residues. This sample was taken from a study of blood T cell repertoires in COVID-19. Overall study: Both acute and convalescent COVID-19 samples were obtained from the United States, Italy and Spain. PBMCs, B-cell-depleted T cells, or T cells provided the cDNA or gDNA that made up the material.

In the original workflow: How many nucleated cells were present was estimated from reference gene primer amplification. Here immunoSEQ multiplex PCR was the method, and the copy in TCRdb shows in-frame clones only, minus some. V and J calls and clone size are given by that table; D and trimming were obtained from the DNA. The sample has tens of thousands of clones, roughly four fifths seen once. The chain links TRBV7-9 to TRBJ2-2; D is uncertain. The clonotype comes from a woman aged 80 or older with acute or convalescent COVID-19. The specimen sequenced was peripheral blood. In DNA form, the CDR3 reads TGTGCCAGCCTTGGGCCCTCAACCCCCACCCCTATAGACACCGGGGAGCTGTTTTTT. Encoded protein: CASLGPSTPTPIDTGELFF. Full variable domain (rest looked up from reference TRBV7-9 and TRBJ2-2): DTGVSQNPRHKITKRGQNVTFRCDPISEHNRLYWYRQTLGQGPEFLTYFQNEAQLEKSRLLSDRFSAERPKGSFSTLEIQRTEQGDSAMYLCASLGPSTPTPIDTGELFFGEGSRLTVL.